This T cell receptor (beta chain) was identified during a study of blood T cell repertoires in COVID-19 (dated by TCRdb to the early 2020s). In the study overall: Collaborator samples came from the United States, Italy and Spain and covered acute and convalescent phases of COVID-19. Sample metadata almost always included a de-identified subject ID, COVID-19 status, age in years and sex. The repertoires were released in a freely available public database intended as a resource for research on the immune response to SARS-CoV-2. HLA class I and class II types, where available, came from metadata supplied by the sample provider rather than from assay-based typing. Deeply sampled blood TCRbeta repertoires from subjects exposed to, actively infected with, or recovered from COVID-19 were included in the dataset. The samples were drawn from two sources: the first 160 participants of the ongoing ImmuneRACE study, and 1,200 or so subjects contributed by 6 global collaborators. The prospective study material was composed of cDNA or gDNA derived from T cells, B-cell-depleted T cells, or PBMCs.

TCRbeta CDR3 regions were amplified from genomic DNA using the immunoSEQ Assay, a bias-controlled multiplex PCR. The authors' analysis ran thus. Nucleated cell counts per sample were estimated from amplification of reference gene primers within the assay. To quantify the absolute abundance of each unique TCRbeta CDR3 rearrangement, sequence reads were collapsed and filtered. Productive Simpson clonality was computed per sample as the square root of Simpson's diversity index over productive rearrangements. This immuneACCESS table, as held by TCRdb, lists in-frame sequences with V and J called but not all clones. Of the missing ones, under half trace to an unresolved V gene in checked studies; the others have no known cause. The V and J calls and the clone size are those of that table, but D and trimming were determined from the DNA. The table for this sample lists about 160,000 clones; about 90% of them were counted only once. In total, the top ten clones hold about 4% of the sample.

What the research found in general, with its limitations: How much clinical and demographic metadata was included differed by source and by participant, and the metadata was provided uncurated.

Each collaborating institution followed its own protocols to collect whole blood in K2EDTA tubes. Collaborator samples were shipped for TCRbeta analysis as frozen whole blood, isolated PBMCs, or DNA extracted from either sample type. CDR1 and CDR2 were assigned from the germline V gene as MGHDK and SYGVNS. Spanning cysteine to phenylalanine, the CDR3 consists of 12 amino acids. Only the CDR3 DNA is retained, 36 bases long and in frame from the first base. V is shortened by 6 bases, J by 8 bases, and the region joining them spans 13 bases. Worth noting for this clone: Its cognate antigen has yet to be identified. The input lacks base qualities; no much larger clone sits a single base away.

The TCR comes from a woman in her sixties with active or convalescent COVID-19. The chain is made from TRBV25-1 and TRBJ1-2; the D gene cannot be named for sure. The sequenced material came from peripheral blood. Here the CDR3 is given as CASRSGFWGYTF. The DNA sequence is as follows: TGTGCCAGCAGGTCCGGTTTCTGGGGCTACACCTTC.